The 13 T cell receptor beta chains given below trace back to one sample, sequenced in a study of T cell repertoires in cytomegalovirus infection. Using its own MiXCR run on the reads, TCRdb lists one record per CDR3 protein. The sample has a few hundred thousand distinct CDR3 sequences; about a sixth are singletons. The sequenced material came from PBMCs. Source of these receptors: a human donor in good health (CMV status not recorded). Some clones in this sample may be carry-over from other donors' samples.

This clonotype was seen more than once but under ten times. The rearrangement uses TRBV5-1 and TRBJ2-5; 10 nucleotides line up with TRBD2. The CDR3 extends over 13 amino acids. Losses at the gene ends were 7 bases for V and 4 bases for J; bases not matched to a gene: 4. In germline, CDR1 is SGHRS, CDR2 YFSETQ. For the CDR3, the DNA is TGCGCCAGCTGCCTAGCGGGAGTAGAGACCCAGTACTTC. Translating gives CASCLAGVETQYF.

For this clonotype: A read error is possible here, since a much larger clone lies one base away. The chain uses TRBV7-2 and TRBJ2-1; D unresolved. Trimming left V 5 bases short and J 10 bases short, with 15 bases between. Germline loops: CDR1 SGHTA, CDR2 FQGNSA. CDR3 length: 13 amino acids. The CDR3 DNA reads TGTGCCAGCAGCGCCCCGTCTGACTCGGAGCAGTTCTTC. As protein: CASSAPSDSEQFF.

This clonotype appeared a few times. The rearrangement joins TRBV5-6 to TRBJ2-5; D possibly uses TRBD1 or TRBD2 (5 bases each). CDR1 and CDR2 from the germline V gene are SGHDT and YYEEEE. The CDR3 runs to 14 residues. Trimming took off 0 bases at V and 5 bases at J, with 11 bases between the two ends. CDR3 in DNA: TGTGCCAGCAGCTTGGCGGCCAGGGAGGAGACCCAGTACTTC. Its translation: CASSLAAREETQYF.

This clonotype was seen a few times. This chain connects TRBV2 to TRBJ2-7; D may be TRBD2 (7 bases). Trimming left V 7 bases short and J 5 bases short, with 18 bases between. The V gene's germline CDR1 is SNHLY and CDR2 FYNNEI. The CDR3 totals 14 residues. CDR3 sequence: CASTQGGVFDEQYF. The CDR3 DNA reads TGTGCCAGCACCCAAGGGGGGGTATTTGACGAGCAGTACTTC.

In this sample, this clonotype turned up a few times. The chain recombines TRBV6-5 with TRBJ1-1; D unresolved. V lost 5 bases, J lost 5 bases, and 21 bases lay in between. CDR1 is MNHEY and CDR2 is SVGAGI in the germline V gene. The CDR3 consists of 16 residues. The CDR3 protein is CASSPQAEVRWTEAFF. Here the CDR3 DNA reads TGTGCCAGCAGTCCGCAGGCGGAGGTAAGGTGGACTGAAGCTTTCTTT.

This clonotype was observed a few times. In DNA form, the CDR3 reads TGTGCCAGCAGTTACAGTGGCAGTCCAGCTAATTCACCCCTCCACTTT. It is translated as CASSYSGSPANSPLHF. This chain joins TRBV6-5 and TRBJ1-6; D is undetermined. With 2 bases removed from V and 6 bases from J, the gap between germline ends came to 14 bases. The CDR3 runs to 16 residues. Germline V CDR1 and CDR2: MNHEY, SVGAGI.

This clonotype was picked up a small number of times. The chain uses TRBV4-1 and TRBJ1-2; a possible D gene is TRBD1 (6 bases). The ends were cut back, 3 bases at V and 0 bases at J, with 11 bases in the middle. The CDR3 is made up of 15 amino acids. Germline V gene sequence: CDR1 MGHRA, CDR2 YSYEKL. As DNA, the CDR3 is TGCGCCAGCAGCCAGACGGACAGCCCTAACTATGGCTACACCTTC. Encoded protein: CASSQTDSPNYGYTF.

This clonotype was seen once. CDR3 sequence reads: CASSEDWDRTNQPQHF. CDR3 coding DNA: TGTGCCAGCAGTGAAGACTGGGACAGAACCAATCAGCCCCAGCATTTT. V and J are TRBV6-1 and TRBJ1-5; 7 bases map to TRBD1. Germline V lookup: CDR1 MNHNS, CDR2 SASEGT. This CDR3 comprises 16 residues. J was trimmed by 3 bases and V by 1 base; bases with no gene match: 6.

This clonotype has just a few counts. This chain uses TRBV20-1 with TRBJ2-3, with a weak D call TRBD1 (5 bases). Trimming took 6 bases from V and 0 from J, leaving 16 bases between them. Germline V gene lookup returns CDR1 DFQATT and CDR2 SNEGSKA (reference sequence). The CDR3 extends over 15 amino acids. The CDR3 sequence: CSAPHRKTSTDTQYF. The CDR3 coding sequence is TGCAGTGCCCCACACAGGAAGACTAGCACAGATACGCAGTATTTT.

There are many counts of this clonotype. The V gene is TRBV14, the J gene TRBJ2-3; a possible D gene is TRBD2 (6 bases). V lost 5 bases, J lost 1 base, and 19 bases lay in between. Looked up from germline, CDR1 is SGHDN and CDR2 is FVKESK. The CDR3 runs 17 residues. CDR3 sequence reads: CASSNPFREPRTDTQYF. CDR3 nucleotides: TGTGCCAGCAGCAACCCGTTCCGGGAGCCCCGCACAGATACGCAGTATTTT.

The sample holds a few counts of this clonotype. The chain links TRBV27 to TRBJ2-1; 7 bases agree with TRBD1. The length of the CDR3 is 12 residues. Looked up from germline, CDR1 is MNHEY and CDR2 is SMNVEV (reference sequence). V lost 8 bases, J lost 8 bases, and 6 bases stayed unmatched. The DNA of the CDR3 is TGTGCCAGCTCGGACAGGAACGATGAGCAGTTCTTC. Protein sequence: CASSDRNDEQFF.

This clonotype appeared a few times. Here the CDR3 reads CASSDSGGENIQYF. The CDR3 region has the DNA TGTGCCAGCAGCGATAGCGGGGGTGAAAACATTCAGTACTTC. The chain recombines TRBV27 with TRBJ2-4, with 9 bases fitting TRBD2. The CDR3 length is 14 residues. With 6 bases clipped from V and 5 bases from J, the junction kept 5 bases outside the gene matches. Germline-derived CDR1 and CDR2 are MNHEY and SMNVEV (reference sequence).

This clonotype turned up a few times. The genes are TRBV19 and TRBJ1-5; D unclear. In germline, CDR1 is LNHDA, CDR2 SQIVND (reference sequence). V was clipped by 1 base and J by 4 bases, with 8 bases between them. This CDR3 region has 14 residues. The CDR3 protein is CASSIGEANQPQHF. DNA for the CDR3: TGTGCCAGTAGTATAGGGGAGGCAAATCAGCCCCAGCATTTT.